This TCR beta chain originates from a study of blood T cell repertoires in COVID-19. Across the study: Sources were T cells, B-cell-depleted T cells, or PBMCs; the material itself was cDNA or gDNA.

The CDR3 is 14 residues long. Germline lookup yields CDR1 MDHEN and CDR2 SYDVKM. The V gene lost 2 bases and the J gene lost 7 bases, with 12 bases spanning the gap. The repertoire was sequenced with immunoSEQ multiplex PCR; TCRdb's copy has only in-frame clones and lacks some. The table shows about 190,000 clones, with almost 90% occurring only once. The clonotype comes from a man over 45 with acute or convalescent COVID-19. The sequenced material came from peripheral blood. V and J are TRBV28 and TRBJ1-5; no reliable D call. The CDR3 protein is CASSLGPGKQPQHF. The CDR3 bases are TGTGCCAGCAGTTTAGGTCCGGGGAAGCAGCCCCAGCATTTT.